The 25 T cell receptor beta chains below were found in one sample sequenced in a study of T cells in Graves' hyperthyroidism and ophthalmopathy. It was RNA transcripts that yielded the amplified TCR beta CDR3 regions. TCR CDR3 regions were first amplified by RT-PCR with HTBI primers. TCRdb independently ran MiXCR on the multiplex PCR reads; one entry per CDR3 protein. The sample contains under 300,000 distinct CDR3 sequences, about 14% of which appear only once. The sequencing input was blood. These receptors were collected from a woman younger than 45 with Graves' hyperthyroidism that later progressed to Graves' ophthalmopathy.

At least ten counts were recorded for this clonotype. The chain links TRBV27 to TRBJ2-7; D is perhaps TRBD1 (6 bases). The germline V and J ends were trimmed by 5 bases and 5 bases, with 13 bases remaining between them. The germline V gene has CDR1 MNHEY and CDR2 SMNVEV (reference sequence). The CDR3 length is 13 residues. In DNA form, the CDR3 reads TGTGCCAGCAGTCTCTCAGGGGTCCACGAGCAGTACTTC. Its translation is CASSLSGVHEQYF.

There are many counts of this clonotype. The V gene is TRBV6-2 or TRBV6-3, the J gene TRBJ1-1; D is ambiguous. Per the germline V gene, CDR1 is MNHEY and CDR2 is SVGEGT. The CDR3 is made up of 12 amino acids. V lost 6 bases to trimming and J lost 5 bases, with 10 bases between them. DNA of the CDR3: TGTGCCAGCAGCCTTTGGGTGACTGAAGCTTTCTTT. Translated, it gives CASSLWVTEAFF.

Ten or more counts support this clonotype. The gene calls are TRBV7-2 and TRBJ2-3; D might be TRBD1 or TRBD2, each matching 5 bases. The CDR3 runs 14 residues. Germline V gene lookup returns CDR1 SGHTA and CDR2 FQGNSA. V was clipped by 5 bases and J by 9 bases, with 18 bases between them. CDR3 sequence reads: CASSVLGTLWTQYF. The CDR3 nucleotides are TGTGCCAGCAGCGTATTGGGGACGCTTTGGACGCAGTATTTT.

This clonotype was recorded many times. The chain uses TRBV27 and TRBJ1-5; D is uncertain. V lost 3 bases and J lost 0, with 6 bases in between. The germline gives CDR1 MNHEY, CDR2 SMNVEV (reference sequence). CDR3 size: 14 residues. This CDR3 is CASSFSHSNQPQHF. CDR3 DNA: TGTGCCAGCAGTTTCTCCCATAGCAATCAGCCCCAGCATTTT.

This sequence joins TRBV30 and TRBJ2-1; TRBD2 matches at 11 bases. The CDR3 covers 16 residues. The germline CDR1 and CDR2 sequences are GTSNPN and SVGIG (reference sequence). J gave up 5 bases and V 4 bases, and 10 bases lay outside the gene matches. CDR3 protein: CAWIPGLADYNNEQFF. The CDR3 region has the DNA TGTGCCTGGATACCGGGACTAGCGGATTATAACAATGAGCAGTTCTTC.

This clonotype was detected a few times. The chain is built from TRBV19 and TRBJ2-1, with D possibly being TRBD1 (5 bases). The V and J ends lost 5 bases and 4 bases respectively, with 6 bases between them. CDR1 is LNHDA and CDR2 is SQIVND in the germline V gene (reference sequence). CDR3 length: 12 residues. CDR3 bases: TGTGCCAGTAGTGACAGATACAATGAGCAGTTCTTC. It translates to CASSDRYNEQFF.

This clonotype showed up many times. V gene TRBV11-2 combines with J gene TRBJ2-5; 13 positions match TRBD2. The V gene end was trimmed by 5 bases and the J gene end by 5 bases; junction bases not matched to a gene: 5. In germline, CDR1 is SGHAT, CDR2 FQNNGV. This CDR3 spans 15 amino acids. DNA of the CDR3: TGTGCCAGCAGCGTAACTAGCGGGAGGGGTGAGACCCAGTACTTC. This encodes CASSVTSGRGETQYF.

The genes are TRBV7-2 and TRBJ2-1; D could derive from TRBD1 or TRBD2 (5 bases each). The CDR3 spans 16 residues. CDR1 and CDR2 from the germline V gene are SGHTA and FQGNSA. V lost 5 bases and J lost 2, with 16 bases in between. The CDR3: CASSLPPGTPYNEQFF. CDR3 coding DNA: TGTGCCAGCAGCCTACCCCCAGGGACCCCCTACAATGAGCAGTTCTTC.

This clonotype was counted many times. The chain has TRBV5-6 and TRBJ2-3; 8 bases agree with TRBD2. The CDR3 runs 16 residues. Germline V gene lookup returns CDR1 SGHDT and CDR2 YYEEEE. The trim removed 0 bases at V and 4 bases at J, leaving 7 bases unmatched. CDR3 in DNA: TGTGCCAGCAGCTTGGTCCACACGGGAGGGTCAGATACGCAGTATTTT. This translates into CASSLVHTGGSDTQYF.

By share of the sample, this clonotype is medium-sized. The V call is TRBV28, the J call TRBJ2-3, with D perhaps matching TRBD1 or TRBD2 (5 bases each). V lost 3 bases to trimming and J lost 1 base, with 11 bases between them. Germline V CDR1 and CDR2: MDHEN, SYDVKM. The CDR3 runs to 15 residues. The chain's CDR3 is CASSFGDGGTDTQYF. Here the CDR3 DNA reads TGTGCCAGCAGTTTCGGGGACGGAGGCACAGATACGCAGTATTTT.

This clonotype has a count of ten or more. The rearrangement links TRBV7-2 to TRBJ2-7; possibly TRBD2 for D (8 bases). The CDR3 has 15 amino acids. CDR1 SGHTA and CDR2 FQGNSA come from the germline V gene. Trimming removed 5 bases from V and 6 bases from J, with 20 bases in between. CDR3 residues: CASSQGGAGGGEQYF. CDR3 nucleotides: TGTGCCAGCAGCCAGGGGGGGGCGGGAGGAGGCGAGCAGTACTTC.

This clonotype was detected ten times or more. The rearrangement uses TRBV5-6 and TRBJ2-5; D possibly corresponds to TRBD2 (6 bases). Germline values: CDR1 SGHDT, CDR2 YYEEEE. The V end lost 4 bases, the J end lost 4 bases, and 14 bases lay between the germline ends. The CDR3 runs to 14 residues. CDR3 region: CASSRDFYAETQYF. CDR3 nucleotides: TGTGCCAGCAGCCGGGACTTCTATGCAGAGACCCAGTACTTC.

This rearrangement joins TRBV19 to TRBJ2-5, with TRBD2 identical over 9 bases. The V and J ends lost 3 bases and 5 bases, in that order; junction bases with no gene match: 7. Looked up from germline, CDR1 is LNHDA and CDR2 is SQIVND (reference sequence). The length of the CDR3 is 15 residues. The CDR3 protein is CASSIASGMGETQYF. CDR3 coding DNA: TGTGCCAGTAGTATCGCTAGCGGGATGGGGGAGACCCAGTACTTC.

In regard to this clonotype: A much more abundant neighbour one base away suggests this may be a read error. This sequence joins TRBV4-1 and TRBJ2-7; D may be TRBD1 (5 bases). V lost 1 base and J 5 bases, leaving 9 bases between the germline ends. CDR3 length equals 13 residues. Germline V gene data show CDR1 as MGHRA and CDR2 as YSYEKL. CDR3 DNA: TGCGCCAGCAGCCAAGTCCTCAGGGACGAGCAGTACTTC. Protein sequence: CASSQVLRDEQYF.

This clonotype occurred many times. In nucleotides, the CDR3 is TGTGCCAGCAGCTCCAGGGGGACCGCGCCGGCAGATACGCAGTATTTT. This sequence encodes CASSSRGTAPADTQYF. V is TRBV11-2 and J is TRBJ2-3, with 7 bases identical to TRBD1. The trim removed 4 bases at V and 4 bases at J, leaving 11 bases unmatched. CDR1 and CDR2 (germline): SGHAT, FQNNGV. This CDR3 region has 16 residues.

In its sample, this clonotype was seen many times. V gene TRBV20-1 combines with J gene TRBJ2-3; 8 bases fit TRBD2. CDR3 size: 18 residues. Per germline, CDR1 DFQATT and CDR2 SNEGSKA (reference sequence). Trimming cost V 3 bases and J 1 base; bases outside gene matches: 15. Here the CDR3 DNA reads TGCAGTGCTAGCTCTCTCCGTGGTCTAGCGGGCCGCACAGATACGCAGTATTTT. Amino acid sequence: CSASSLRGLAGRTDTQYF.

This clonotype was observed a few times. This chain links TRBV20-1 with TRBJ2-1, with D possibly called TRBD1 or TRBD2 (7 bases each). CDR3 length: 15 amino acids. From germline, CDR1 is DFQATT and CDR2 SNEGSKA (reference sequence). Trimming stripped 3 bases from V and 3 bases from J, with 15 bases between. The CDR3 region is CSASGRGPFYNEQFF. In DNA, the CDR3 is TGCAGTGCTAGTGGGAGGGGGCCCTTCTACAATGAGCAGTTCTTC.

V usage is TRBV7-2 and J usage is TRBJ2-7; 11 bases are a match to TRBD2. CDR1 SGHTA and CDR2 FQGNSA come from the germline V gene. The CDR3 totals 17 residues. The J segment lost 7 bases and the V segment lost 5 bases, leaving 16 bases of the junction unmatched. CDR3 protein: CASSPHAFSGRAVEQYF. The CDR3 nucleotides read TGTGCCAGCAGCCCACACGCCTTTAGCGGGAGGGCCGTAGAGCAGTACTTC.

This clonotype was seen repeatedly, ten times or more. This chain connects TRBV10-3 to TRBJ1-1; D possibly corresponds to TRBD1 (6 bases). Germline V lookup: CDR1 ENHRY, CDR2 SYGVKD. This CDR3 comprises 13 residues. Trimming took 6 bases from V and 1 from J, leaving 9 bases between them. The CDR3 is CAIRQTGNTEAFF. In DNA, the CDR3 is TGTGCCATCAGGCAGACAGGGAACACTGAAGCTTTCTTT.

This clonotype was counted many times. The V and J genes are TRBV29-1 and TRBJ1-1; maybe TRBD1 (6 bases). CDR1 is SQVTM, CDR2 ANQGSEA, per germline. The CDR3 length is 12 residues. V was clipped by 5 bases and J by 2 bases, with 9 bases between them. DNA for the CDR3: TGCAGCGTTCGGGGACAAAACACTGAAGCTTTCTTT. Translation gives CSVRGQNTEAFF. The complete variable domain, with remaining parts taken from reference TRBV29-1 and TRBJ1-1, reads SAVISQKPSRDICQRGTSLTIQCQVDSQVTMMFWYRQQPGQSLTLIATANQGSEATYESGFVIDKFPISRPNLTFSTLTVSNMSPEDSSIYLCSVRGQNTEAFFGQGTRLTVV.

This clonotype has at least ten counts. CDR3 nucleotides: TGTGCCAGCAGTTACGGGGCTAGCGGGAGCTACGAGCAGTACTTC. Residues: CASSYGASGSYEQYF. The chain recombines TRBV6-2 or TRBV6-3 with TRBJ2-7, with 10 bases identical to TRBD2. J was trimmed by 3 bases and V by 2 bases; bases with no gene match: 4. The V gene's germline CDR1 is MNHEY and CDR2 SVGEGT. CDR3 length equals 15 residues.

There are many counts of this clonotype. V gene TRBV6-1 combines with J gene TRBJ1-5; no clear D gene. The CDR3 consists of 14 residues. V lost 6 bases and J 3 bases, leaving 12 bases between the germline ends. Looked up from germline, CDR1 is MNHNS and CDR2 is SASEGT. The DNA of the CDR3 is TGTGCCAGCAGAAAAGGCGCATTCAATCAGCCCCAGCATTTT. Its translation: CASRKGAFNQPQHF.

The sample holds a few counts of this clonotype. This sequence may be a read error, since a much larger clone differs from it by one base. The genes are TRBV27 and TRBJ2-7; 7 bases map to TRBD2. The CDR3 has 17 amino acids. Per the germline V gene, CDR1 is MNHEY and CDR2 is SMNVEV (reference sequence). Unmatched junction bases numbered 14, after V lost 5 bases and J lost 1 base. The CDR3 loop reads CASSKTSTNPLSYEQYF. The CDR3, as DNA: TGTGCCAGCAGTAAGACTAGCACAAACCCACTATCCTACGAGCAGTACTTC.

This clonotype was counted ten times or more. The rearrangement links TRBV6-1 to TRBJ1-4, with 9 positions matching TRBD1. This CDR3 contains 14 residues. Trimming cost V 5 bases and J 8 bases; bases outside gene matches: 6. Germline assignment: CDR1 MNHNS and CDR2 SASEGT. CDR3 amino acids: CASSRDRVEEKLFF. DNA for the CDR3: TGTGCCAGCAGTCGGGACAGGGTGGAAGAAAAACTGTTTTTT.

This clonotype was counted at least ten times. The rearrangement links TRBV30 to TRBJ2-2; D is undetermined. This CDR3 is 14 amino acids long. From germline, CDR1 is GTSNPN and CDR2 SVGIG (reference sequence). The V gene lost 1 base and the J gene lost 1 base, with 7 bases spanning the gap. The CDR3 here is CAWSEKGNTGELFF. DNA for the CDR3: TGTGCCTGGAGTGAGAAAGGGAACACCGGGGAGCTGTTTTTT. The full variable domain, its missing parts supplied by reference TRBV30 and TRBJ2-2, is SQTIHQWPATLVQPVGSPLSLECTVEGTSNPNLYWYRQAAGRGLQLLFYSVGIGQISSEVPQNLSASRPQDRQFILSSKKLLLSDSGFYLCAWSEKGNTGELFFGEGSRLTVL.